These 10 T cell receptor beta chains came from one sample sequenced in a study of T cell responses to AZD1222 COVID-19 vaccine. Produced via immunoSEQ multiplex PCR; TCRdb's table is partial and in-frame only. The sample shows 130,000 to 150,000 clones, about nine tenths of them seen only once. Specimen: peripheral blood, collected on day 0 of AZD1222 vaccination. The receptor set was obtained from an adult in good health.

This sequence joins TRBV19 and TRBJ1-5; 8 bases line up with TRBD1. The CDR3 covers 14 residues. From germline, CDR1 is LNHDA and CDR2 SQIVND (reference sequence). V shed 5 bases, J shed 7 bases, and the junction held 7 bases outside the gene matches. The CDR3, as DNA: TGTGCCAGTAGTGCAGGACAGGGAGGCCAGCCCCAGCATTTT. Encoded protein: CASSAGQGGQPQHF.

The J gene is TRBJ1-1, the V gene TRBV2; 11 bases map to TRBD1. Germline CDR1 is SNHLY and CDR2 is FYNNEI. This CDR3 has 15 amino acids. After removal of 5 bases from V and 7 bases from J, the junction contained 9 bases not matched to a gene. The CDR3 coding sequence is TGTGCCAGCAGTCGCTTCCCCGGGACAGGGGGTGAAGCTTTCTTT. Translating it yields CASSRFPGTGGEAFF.

V is TRBV11-2 and J is TRBJ1-5; no clear D gene. Trimming took off 2 bases at V and 4 bases at J, with 15 bases between the two ends. The CDR3 loop spans 16 amino acids. Germline values: CDR1 SGHAT, CDR2 FQNNGV. In nucleotides, the CDR3 is TGTGCCAGCAGCTTATACCCATCCCGTGGGAATCAGCCCCAGCATTTT. This encodes CASSLYPSRGNQPQHF.

This clone was seen only a few times. V usage is TRBV28 and J usage is TRBJ1-5; D may be TRBD1 (6 bases). Germline CDR1 MDHEN, CDR2 SYDVKM. This CDR3 spans 16 amino acids. V gave up 7 bases and J gave up 0 bases, with 16 bases separating them. The CDR3 here is CASISWGQTSNQPQHF. DNA of the CDR3: TGTGCCAGCATCTCTTGGGGGCAGACTAGCAATCAGCCCCAGCATTTT.

This clone is a singleton in its sample. This sequence joins TRBV7-8 and TRBJ2-4; possibly TRBD1 for D (5 bases). The CDR3 totals 13 residues. Looked up from germline, CDR1 is SGHVS and CDR2 is FQNEAQ. The V and J ends lost 5 bases and 7 bases respectively, with 12 bases between them. The CDR3: CASSLTGGNIQYF. Written as DNA, the CDR3 is TGTGCCAGCAGCCTCACAGGTGGGAACATTCAGTACTTC. Drawing the rest from reference TRBV7-8 and TRBJ2-4, the complete variable domain is GAGVSQSPRYKVAKRGQDVALRCDPISGHVSLFWYQQALGQGPEFLTYFQNEAQLDKSGLPSDRFFAERPEGSVSTLKIQRTQQEDSAVYLCASSLTGGNIQYFGAGTRLSVL.

The chain uses TRBV5-1 and TRBJ1-2; TRBD1 aligns across 9 bases. With 3 bases clipped from V and 7 bases from J, the junction kept 4 bases outside the gene matches. Germline V gene sequence: CDR1 SGHRS, CDR2 YFSETQ. This CDR3 spans 13 amino acids. CDR3 bases: TGCGCCAGCAGCTGGGGGACAGGGACTGGCTACACCTTC. This translates into CASSWGTGTGYTF.

The chain carries TRBV7-9 and TRBJ1-4; TRBD1 matches 8 bases. The V gene end was trimmed by 5 bases and the J gene end by 0 bases; junction bases not matched to a gene: 8. The CDR3 has 17 amino acids. Germline-derived CDR1 and CDR2 are SEHNR and FQNEAQ (reference sequence). The DNA for the CDR3 is TGTGCCAGCAGCCCCACAGGGGGGGTTGCAACTAATGAAAAACTGTTTTTT. This translates into CASSPTGGVATNEKLFF.

This clone has only a few counts. The chain is built from TRBV6-2 or TRBV6-3 and TRBJ1-1; no definite D call. The CDR3 totals 13 residues. Germline CDR1 reads MNHEY; CDR2 reads SVGEGT. With 4 bases removed from V and 3 bases from J, the gap between germline ends came to 9 bases. Here the CDR3 reads CASSSPRDTEAFF. DNA for the CDR3: TGTGCCAGCAGTTCTCCCCGGGACACTGAAGCTTTCTTT.

The CDR3 spells CAWRGTGALGTEAFF. CDR3 DNA: TGTGCCTGGAGAGGGACAGGGGCATTGGGTACTGAAGCTTTCTTT. The chain couples TRBV30 to TRBJ1-1, with 10 bases that match TRBD1. Germline CDR1 reads GTSNPN; CDR2 reads SVGIG (reference sequence). Trimming removed 3 bases from V and 5 bases from J; junction bases left unmatched: 9. The CDR3 consists of 15 residues.

This chain joins TRBV3-1 (or the pseudogene TRBV3-2) and TRBJ2-7; TRBD2 agrees at 8 bases. With 0 bases clipped from V and 2 bases from J, the junction kept 6 bases outside the gene matches. Germline V gene lookup returns CDR1 LGHDT and CDR2 YNNKEL (reference sequence). The CDR3 extends over 16 amino acids. CDR3 coding DNA: TGTGCCAGCAGCCAAGATAGGTCGGGAGGGCCCTACGAGCAGTACTTC. This codes for CASSQDRSGGPYEQYF.